At least ten counts were recorded for the clone carrying this T cell receptor (beta chain). The data stem from a study of blood T cell repertoires in COVID-19. About the study: The United States, Italy and Spain provided the acute and convalescent COVID-19 samples.

Using immunoSEQ multiplex PCR, the repertoire was profiled, and TCRdb retains in-frame clones only, with some absent. This sample has roughly 290,000 clones; around 85% occur once, and the top ten carry 0.87%. The TCR sequence derives from a human donor with COVID-19, enrolled during active disease. The donor label of this sample is uncertain. Sequences were obtained from peripheral blood.

For the CDR3, the DNA is TGTGCCAGCAGCGTAGAATCCGGGGGGGCCGGAACGCAGTATTTT. Protein sequence: CASSVESGGAGTQYF. J is TRBJ2-3 and V is TRBV9; 8 bases align to TRBD2. The CDR3 loop spans 15 amino acids. The trim removed 0 bases at V and 9 bases at J, leaving 9 bases unmatched. The germline CDR1 and CDR2 sequences are SGDLS and YYNGEE. Combining the CDR3 with reference TRBV9 and TRBJ2-3 gives the whole variable domain DSGVTQTPKHLITATGQRVTLRCSPRSGDLSVYWYQQSLDQGLQFLIQYYNGEERAKGNILERFSAQQFPDLHSELNLSSLELGDSALYFCASSVESGGAGTQYFGPGTRLTVL.